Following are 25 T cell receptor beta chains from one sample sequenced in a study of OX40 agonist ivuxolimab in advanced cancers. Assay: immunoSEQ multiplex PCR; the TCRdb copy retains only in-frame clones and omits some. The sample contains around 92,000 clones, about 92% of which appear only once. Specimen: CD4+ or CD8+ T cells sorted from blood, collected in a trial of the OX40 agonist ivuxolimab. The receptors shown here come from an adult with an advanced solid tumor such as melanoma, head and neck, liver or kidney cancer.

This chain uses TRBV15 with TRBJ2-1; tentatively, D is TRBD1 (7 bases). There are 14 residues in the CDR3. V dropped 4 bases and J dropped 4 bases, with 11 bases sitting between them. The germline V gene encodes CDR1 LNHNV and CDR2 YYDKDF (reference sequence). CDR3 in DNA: TGTGCCACCAGCACGGGGGACAGTTACAATGAGCAGTTCTTC. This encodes CATSTGDSYNEQFF.

CDR3 DNA: TGTGCCAGCAGCTTAGATACACGTTCATTCACAGATACGCAGTATTTT. Protein product: CASSLDTRSFTDTQYF. V is TRBV7-8 and J is TRBJ2-3; no reliable D call. The CDR3 is made up of 16 amino acids. CDR1 is SGHVS, CDR2 FQNEAQ, per germline. Trimming took off 1 base at V and 2 bases at J, with 13 bases between the two ends. The full variable domain, in which reference TRBV7-8 and TRBJ2-3 provide the parts outside the CDR3, is GAGVSQSPRYKVAKRGQDVALRCDPISGHVSLFWYQQALGQGPEFLTYFQNEAQLDKSGLPSDRFFAERPEGSVSTLKIQRTQQEDSAVYLCASSLDTRSFTDTQYFGPGTRLTVL.

The CDR3, as DNA: TGTGCCAGCAGCACCACTAGCGCCTACGAGCAGTACGTC. The encoded protein is CASSTTSAYEQYV. V and J are TRBV28 and TRBJ2-7, with 7 bases aligning to TRBD2. The CDR3 consists of 13 residues. Germline trimming cut 6 bases from V and 2 bases from J; bases unmatched to any gene: 4. CDR1 MDHEN and CDR2 SYDVKM come from the germline V gene.

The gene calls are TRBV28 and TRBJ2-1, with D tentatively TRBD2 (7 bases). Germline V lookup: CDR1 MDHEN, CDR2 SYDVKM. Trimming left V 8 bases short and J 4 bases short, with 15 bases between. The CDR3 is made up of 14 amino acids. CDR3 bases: TGTGCCAGCCGAAGGGGGGGACCTTACAATGAGCAGTTCTTC. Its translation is CASRRGGPYNEQFF.

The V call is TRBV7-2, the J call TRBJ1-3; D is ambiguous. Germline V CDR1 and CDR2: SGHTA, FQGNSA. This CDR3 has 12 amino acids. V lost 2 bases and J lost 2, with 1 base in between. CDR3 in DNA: TGTGCCAGCAGCTTAACTGGAAACACCATATATTTT. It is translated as CASSLTGNTIYF.

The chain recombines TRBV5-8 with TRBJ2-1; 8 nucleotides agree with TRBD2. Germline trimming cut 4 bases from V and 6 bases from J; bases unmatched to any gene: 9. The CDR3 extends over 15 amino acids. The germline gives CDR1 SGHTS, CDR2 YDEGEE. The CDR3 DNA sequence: TGTGCCAGCAGCGGCGTCCTAGCGGGTTCCAATGAGCAGTTCTTC. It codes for CASSGVLAGSNEQFF.

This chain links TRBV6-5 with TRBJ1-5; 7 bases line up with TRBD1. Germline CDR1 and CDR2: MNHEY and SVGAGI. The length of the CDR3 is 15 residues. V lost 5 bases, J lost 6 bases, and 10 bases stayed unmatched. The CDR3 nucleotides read TGTGCCAGCAGTCGGCAGGGGGTAGTAGGTCAGCCCCAGCATTTT. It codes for CASSRQGVVGQPQHF.

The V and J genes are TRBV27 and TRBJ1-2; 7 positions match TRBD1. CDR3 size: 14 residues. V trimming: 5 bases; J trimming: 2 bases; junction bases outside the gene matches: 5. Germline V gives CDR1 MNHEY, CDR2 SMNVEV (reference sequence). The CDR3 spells CASSEWGQNYGYTF. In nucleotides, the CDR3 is TGTGCCAGCAGTGAGTGGGGACAGAACTATGGCTACACCTTC.

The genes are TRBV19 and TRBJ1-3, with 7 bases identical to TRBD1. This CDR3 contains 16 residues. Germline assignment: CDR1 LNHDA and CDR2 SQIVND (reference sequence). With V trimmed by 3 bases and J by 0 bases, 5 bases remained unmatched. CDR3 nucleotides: TGTGCCAGTAGTATGGACAGGCCCTTCTCTGGAAACACCATATATTTT. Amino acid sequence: CASSMDRPFSGNTIYF.

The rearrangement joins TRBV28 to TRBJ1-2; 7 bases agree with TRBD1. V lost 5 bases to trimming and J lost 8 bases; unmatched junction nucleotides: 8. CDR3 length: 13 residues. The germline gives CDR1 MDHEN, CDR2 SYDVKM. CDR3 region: CASSLTGQDGYTF. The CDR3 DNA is TGTGCCAGCAGTCTAACCGGACAGGACGGCTACACCTTC.

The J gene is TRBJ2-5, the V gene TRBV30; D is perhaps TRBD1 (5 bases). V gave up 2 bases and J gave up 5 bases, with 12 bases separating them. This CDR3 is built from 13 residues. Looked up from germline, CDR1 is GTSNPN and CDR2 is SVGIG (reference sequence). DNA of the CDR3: TGTGCCTGGAGTATAGGGGTGGGGGAGACCCAGTACTTC. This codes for CAWSIGVGETQYF.

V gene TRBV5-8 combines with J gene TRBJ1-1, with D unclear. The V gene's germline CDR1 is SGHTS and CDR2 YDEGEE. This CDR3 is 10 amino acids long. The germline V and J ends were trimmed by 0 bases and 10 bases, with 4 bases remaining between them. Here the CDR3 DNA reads TGTGCCAGCAGCTTGGTACGAGCTTTCTTT. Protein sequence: CASSLVRAFF.

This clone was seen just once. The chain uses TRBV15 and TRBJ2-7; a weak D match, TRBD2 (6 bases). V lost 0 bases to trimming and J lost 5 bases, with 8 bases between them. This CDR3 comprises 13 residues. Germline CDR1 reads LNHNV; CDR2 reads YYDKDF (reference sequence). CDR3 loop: CATSRDWGDEQYF. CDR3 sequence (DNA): TGTGCCACCAGCAGAGATTGGGGGGACGAGCAGTACTTC.

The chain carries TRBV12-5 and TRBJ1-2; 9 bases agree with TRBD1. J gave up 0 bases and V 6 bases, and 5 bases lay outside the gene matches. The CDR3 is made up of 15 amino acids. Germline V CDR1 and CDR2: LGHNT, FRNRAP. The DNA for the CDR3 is TGTGCTAGTGGGGGGACAGGGCTATCTAACTATGGCTACACCTTC. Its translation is CASGGTGLSNYGYTF.

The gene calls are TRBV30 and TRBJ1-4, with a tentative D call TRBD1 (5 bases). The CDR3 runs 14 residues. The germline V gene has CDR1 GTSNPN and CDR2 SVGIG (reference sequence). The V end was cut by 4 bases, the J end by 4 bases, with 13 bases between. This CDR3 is CAWTRDGLNEKLFF. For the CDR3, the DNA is TGTGCCTGGACTAGGGACGGCCTTAATGAAAAACTGTTTTTT.

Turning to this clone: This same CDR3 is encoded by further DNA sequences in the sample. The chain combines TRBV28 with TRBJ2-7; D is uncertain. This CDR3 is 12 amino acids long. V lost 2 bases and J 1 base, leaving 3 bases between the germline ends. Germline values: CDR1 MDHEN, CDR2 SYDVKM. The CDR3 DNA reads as TGTGCCAGCAGTTTAGGATCCTACGAGCAGTACTTC. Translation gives CASSLGSYEQYF.

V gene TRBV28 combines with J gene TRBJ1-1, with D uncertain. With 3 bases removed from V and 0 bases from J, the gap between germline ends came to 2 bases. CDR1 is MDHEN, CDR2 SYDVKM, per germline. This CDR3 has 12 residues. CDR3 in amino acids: CASSFLNTEAFF. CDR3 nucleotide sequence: TGTGCCAGCAGTTTTTTGAACACTGAAGCTTTCTTT.

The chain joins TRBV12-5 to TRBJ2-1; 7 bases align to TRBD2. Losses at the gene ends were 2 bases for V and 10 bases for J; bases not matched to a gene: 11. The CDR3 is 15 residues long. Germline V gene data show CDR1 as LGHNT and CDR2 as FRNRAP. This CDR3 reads CASGLWGRAPGEQFF. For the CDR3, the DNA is TGTGCTAGTGGTTTGTGGGGGAGGGCCCCGGGGGAGCAGTTCTTC.

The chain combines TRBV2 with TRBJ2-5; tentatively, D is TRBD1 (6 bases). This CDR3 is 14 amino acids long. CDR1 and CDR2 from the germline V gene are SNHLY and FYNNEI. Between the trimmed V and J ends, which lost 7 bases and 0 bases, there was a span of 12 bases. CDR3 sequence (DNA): TGTGCCAGCACCGGGACAACGTACCAAGAGACCCAGTACTTC. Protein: CASTGTTYQETQYF.

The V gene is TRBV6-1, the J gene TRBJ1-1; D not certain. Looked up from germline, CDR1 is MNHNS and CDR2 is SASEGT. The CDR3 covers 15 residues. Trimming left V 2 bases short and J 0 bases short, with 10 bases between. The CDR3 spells CASSEIGLLNTEAFF. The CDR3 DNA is TGTGCCAGCAGTGAAATAGGACTTCTGAACACTGAAGCTTTCTTT.

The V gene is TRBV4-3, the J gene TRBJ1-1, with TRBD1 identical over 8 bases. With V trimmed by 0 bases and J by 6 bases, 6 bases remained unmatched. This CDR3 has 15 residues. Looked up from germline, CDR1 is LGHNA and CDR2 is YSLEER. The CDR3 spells CASSQDLGQGPEAFF. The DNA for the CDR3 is TGCGCCAGCAGCCAAGATCTCGGACAGGGCCCTGAAGCTTTCTTT.

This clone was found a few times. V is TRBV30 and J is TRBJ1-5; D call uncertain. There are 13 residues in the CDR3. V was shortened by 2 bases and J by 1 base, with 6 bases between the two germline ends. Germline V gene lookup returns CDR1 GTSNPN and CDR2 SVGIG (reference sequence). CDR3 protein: CAWSMGSNQPQHF. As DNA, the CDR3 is TGTGCCTGGAGTATGGGGAGCAATCAGCCCCAGCATTTT.

The CDR3 DNA is TGTGCCAGCTCACCAATGTCGGCCAGCAGGGAAGCTTTCTTT. Translating it yields CASSPMSASREAFF. The chain combines TRBV18 with TRBJ1-1; no definite D call. CDR1 and CDR2 from the germline V gene are KGHSH and LQKENI. V was clipped by 2 bases and J by 8 bases, with 15 bases between them. There are 14 residues in the CDR3.

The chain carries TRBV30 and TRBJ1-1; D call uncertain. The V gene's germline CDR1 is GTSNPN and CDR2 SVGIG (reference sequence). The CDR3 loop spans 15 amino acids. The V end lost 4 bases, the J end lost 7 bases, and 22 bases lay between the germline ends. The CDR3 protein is CAWTPWSGVRNEAFF. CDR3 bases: TGTGCCTGGACCCCATGGTCTGGGGTCCGTAATGAAGCTTTCTTT.

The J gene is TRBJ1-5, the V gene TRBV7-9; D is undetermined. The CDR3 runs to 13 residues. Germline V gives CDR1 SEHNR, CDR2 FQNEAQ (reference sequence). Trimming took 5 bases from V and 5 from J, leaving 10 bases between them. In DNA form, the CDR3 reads TGTGCCAGCAGCCGCCGGGCTGATCAGCCCCAGCATTTT. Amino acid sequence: CASSRRADQPQHF. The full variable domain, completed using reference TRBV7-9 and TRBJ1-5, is DTGVSQNPRHKITKRGQNVTFRCDPISEHNRLYWYRQTLGQGPEFLTYFQNEAQLEKSRLLSDRFSAERPKGSFSTLEIQRTEQGDSAMYLCASSRRADQPQHFGDGTRLSIL.